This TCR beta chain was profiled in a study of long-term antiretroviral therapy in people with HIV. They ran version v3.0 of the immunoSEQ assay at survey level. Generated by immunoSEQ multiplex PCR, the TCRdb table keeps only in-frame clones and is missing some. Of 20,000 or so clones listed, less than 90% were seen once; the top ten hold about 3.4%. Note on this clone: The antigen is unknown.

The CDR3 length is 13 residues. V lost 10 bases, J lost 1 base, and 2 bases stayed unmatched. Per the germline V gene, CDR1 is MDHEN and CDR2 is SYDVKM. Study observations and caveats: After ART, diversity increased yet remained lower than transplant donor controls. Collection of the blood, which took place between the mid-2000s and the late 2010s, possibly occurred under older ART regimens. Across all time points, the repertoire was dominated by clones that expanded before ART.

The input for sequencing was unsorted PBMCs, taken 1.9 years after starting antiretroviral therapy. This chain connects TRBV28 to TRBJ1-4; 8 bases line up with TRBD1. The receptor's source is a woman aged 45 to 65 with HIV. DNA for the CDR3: TGTGCCATCGGACAGGGAACTAATGAAAAACTGTTTTTT. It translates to CAIGQGTNEKLFF.